Here is one TCR beta chain with its context. These data are taken from a study of chemoradiotherapy in HPV16-positive cancers. Assay used: immunoSEQ multiplex PCR; TCRdb lists only in-frame clones, some missing. The sample records roughly 6,000 clones, more than 65% being singletons. The V gene's germline CDR1 is MGHDK and CDR2 SYGVNS. The CDR3 has 14 residues. V was trimmed by 3 bases and J by 0 bases, leaving 6 bases between them. This receptor was taken from a human donor with HPV-associated anogenital cancer. Sequencing was performed on tumor tissue, taken from a patient who underwent chemoradiotherapy. This rearrangement joins TRBV25-1 to TRBJ1-3; D gene unclear. CDR3 bases: TGTGCCAGCAGTGAGGAGAGCTCTGGAAACACCATATATTTT. Translating it yields CASSEESSGNTIYF.